This T cell receptor beta chain was found in a study of CD8 T cells in ankylosing spondylitis. Study-level points and caveats: Significant enrichment of disease-linked clones was reportedly seen in matched ankylosing spondylitis synovial fluid. Reactive arthritis synovial fluid and blood were previously reported to contain some motif variants. Blood from ankylosing spondylitis patients appeared to carry a characteristic eight-variant TCR beta motif.

Only a few counts were recorded for this clonotype. Its antigen is unknown. This CDR3 comprises 13 residues. Trimming at V came to 8 bases and at J to 5 bases, leaving 6 bases not matched to a gene. The germline V gene encodes CDR1 LGHDT and CDR2 YNNKEL (reference sequence). Each CDR3 protein is one row after TCRdb ran MiXCR on the 5' RACE reads. This sample has hundreds of thousands of distinct CDR3 sequences, with roughly a quarter found just once. The V and J genes are TRBV3-1 and TRBJ2-4; 7 bases are shared with TRBD1. What was sequenced was blood, either unsorted or a sorted T cell fraction (not recorded which). The sequence came from a male donor with ankylosing spondylitis. CDR3 DNA: TGTGCCAGCGGTGACAGGGTCGAAAACATTCAGTACTTC. Its protein product is CASGDRVENIQYF.